The next 24 T cell receptor beta chains were all read from a single sample in a study of cytomegalovirus exposure and HLA in healthy donors (dated by TCRdb to about 2017). The library was made by the immunoSEQ multiplex PCR assay. For the multiplex PCR, a mixture combining 60 forward primers for TCR Vbeta segments and 13 reverse primers for TCR Jbeta segments was used. What TCRdb holds here is the immuneACCESS table cut down to in-frame rearrangements. Part of the clones is not present; checked against another copy, under half of the missing clones reflect an unresolved V gene, and the others are unexplained. Counted in this sample were approximately 120,000 clones; 76% of them appeared once. 1.9% of the sample lies in the top ten. The sequenced sample was PBMCs. The source of these receptors is a man between 45 and 60 years old in good health and CMV-seronegative.

The V gene is TRBV19, the J gene TRBJ1-3; weak D call: TRBD1 (6 bases). Germline V gives CDR1 LNHDA, CDR2 SQIVND (reference sequence). V was clipped by 5 bases and J by 4 bases, with 12 bases between them. The length of the CDR3 is 14 residues. The CDR3 is CASSYRDFGNTIYF. The CDR3 DNA reads as TGTGCCAGTAGTTACAGGGATTTCGGAAACACCATATATTTT. The variable domain in full, completed from reference TRBV19 and TRBJ1-3, reads DGGITQSPKYLFRKEGQNVTLSCEQNLNHDAMYWYRQDPGQGLRLIYYSQIVNDFQKGDIAEGYSVSREKKESFPLTVTSAQKNPTAFYLCASSYRDFGNTIYFGEGSWLTVV.

The chain combines TRBV11-3 with TRBJ2-3, with 7 bases fitting TRBD1. Germline V gives CDR1 SGHNT, CDR2 YENEEA. V shed 3 bases and J 3 bases; nucleotides not matched to a gene: 6. This CDR3 spans 15 amino acids. The CDR3 DNA follows: TGTGCCAGCAGCTTCGAGGGGGCGCGTACAGATACGCAGTATTTT. It encodes CASSFEGARTDTQYF.

This clone appeared a few times. The chain joins TRBV28 to TRBJ2-3, with TRBD2 identical over 10 bases. Trimming removed 7 bases from V and 1 base from J; junction bases left unmatched: 8. Per the germline V gene, CDR1 is MDHEN and CDR2 is SYDVKM. The CDR3 totals 16 residues. The CDR3 here is CASNQLAGRGTDTQYF. For the CDR3, the DNA is TGTGCCAGCAACCAACTAGCGGGGAGGGGCACAGATACGCAGTATTTT. Combining the CDR3 with reference TRBV28 and TRBJ2-3 gives the whole variable domain DVKVTQSSRYLVKRTGEKVFLECVQDMDHENMFWYRQDPGLGLRLIYFSYDVKMKEKGDIPEGYSVSREKKERFSLILESASTNQTSMYLCASNQLAGRGTDTQYFGPGTRLTVL.

This chain joins TRBV6-6 and TRBJ2-1; weak D call: TRBD2 (6 bases). The V gene's germline CDR1 is MNHNY and CDR2 SVGAGI (reference sequence). CDR3 length equals 15 residues. V was cut by 10 bases and J by 1 base, with 17 bases left in between. DNA of the CDR3: TGTGCCACCTTAAAAATCGGGGGTTCCTACAATGAGCAGTTCTTC. It specifies CATLKIGGSYNEQFF.

The chain links TRBV6-1 to TRBJ1-2; D not resolved. V was shortened by 11 bases and J by 2 bases, with 15 bases between the two germline ends. Germline CDR1 reads MNHNS; CDR2 reads SASEGT. The CDR3 totals 13 residues. The CDR3 bases are TGTGCCGGGCGAAGAGAGTCGAACTATGGCTACACCTTC. Protein sequence: CAGRRESNYGYTF.

This chain links TRBV7-8 with TRBJ1-2, with 7 positions matching TRBD1. The V gene's germline CDR1 is SGHVS and CDR2 FQNEAQ. Trimming took 1 base from V and 2 from J; bases not matched to a gene: 4. This CDR3 comprises 15 residues. The CDR3 here is CASSLVGQANYGYTF. The CDR3 DNA reads TGTGCCAGCAGCTTAGTAGGACAGGCAAACTATGGCTACACCTTC.

The V gene is TRBV19, the J gene TRBJ1-1, with D tentatively TRBD1 (6 bases). The V and J ends lost 3 bases and 2 bases respectively, with 13 bases between them. CDR1 is LNHDA, CDR2 SQIVND, per germline (reference sequence). The CDR3 is 15 amino acids. The CDR3 DNA is TGTGCCAGTAGTATGGGGGCCAGGGAAAACACTGAAGCTTTCTTT. This encodes CASSMGARENTEAFF.

The J gene is TRBJ1-2, the V gene TRBV4-3; D gene uncertain. V lost 4 bases and J 6 bases, leaving 15 bases between the germline ends. Germline loops: CDR1 LGHNA, CDR2 YSLEER. The length of the CDR3 is 14 residues. The CDR3 coding sequence is TGCGCCAGCAGCCCGGAGATGAGGTCGAATGGCTACACCTTC. Residues: CASSPEMRSNGYTF.

This rearrangement joins TRBV6-5 to TRBJ1-1; TRBD1 is a possible D gene (6 bases). V shed 4 bases and J shed 1 base, with 10 bases lying between them. CDR3 length: 14 amino acids. Germline CDR1 is MNHEY and CDR2 is SVGAGI. CDR3 nucleotide sequence: TGTGCCAGCAGTTGGGGGGGCCAGAACACTGAAGCTTTCTTT. It specifies CASSWGGQNTEAFF.

The genes are TRBV11-1 and TRBJ2-5; 12 nucleotides match TRBD2. V trimming: 5 bases; J trimming: 1 base; junction bases outside the gene matches: 8. From germline, CDR1 is SGHAT and CDR2 FQDESV (reference sequence). The CDR3 is made up of 17 amino acids. The CDR3 DNA reads TGTGCCAGCAGCCTCGCGGGGGGACTAGCGGGCCAAGAGACCCAGTACTTC. Its translation: CASSLAGGLAGQETQYF.

The table lists this clone with a few counts. The rearrangement links TRBV9 to TRBJ1-6, with no clear D. Trimming took 0 bases from V and 6 from J, leaving 10 bases between them. CDR1 is SGDLS and CDR2 is YYNGEE in the germline V gene. The CDR3 is made up of 15 amino acids. CDR3 amino acids: CASSVDAALNSPLHF. The CDR3 DNA reads as TGTGCCAGCAGCGTAGACGCGGCTCTTAATTCACCCCTCCACTTT. The whole variable domain, remainder taken from reference TRBV9 and TRBJ1-6, is DSGVTQTPKHLITATGQRVTLRCSPRSGDLSVYWYQQSLDQGLQFLIQYYNGEERAKGNILERFSAQQFPDLHSELNLSSLELGDSALYFCASSVDAALNSPLHFGNGTRLTVT.

This clone appeared once. The junction shows a germline mismatch at one end, possibly a read error. V is TRBV5-1 and J is TRBJ1-6; D uncertain. Per germline, CDR1 SGHRS and CDR2 YFSETQ. The CDR3 totals 15 residues. The CDR3 protein is CASSSTVGGRSPPHF. The CDR3 region has the DNA TGCGCCAGCAGCTCCACTGTGGGAGGTCGCTCACCCCCCCACTTT.

Only one count was recorded for this clone. The chain recombines TRBV6-5 with TRBJ1-4; 7 bases agree with TRBD1. V shed 2 bases and J 6 bases; nucleotides not matched to a gene: 9. The CDR3 consists of 16 residues. Germline CDR1 is MNHEY and CDR2 is SVGAGI. The CDR3, as DNA: TGTGCCAGCAGTTACAGCCAGGGGGGCGTCGATGAAAAACTGTTTTTT. Encoded protein: CASSYSQGGVDEKLFF.

The V gene is TRBV5-4, the J gene TRBJ1-1; 9 bases are a match to TRBD1. J gave up 7 bases and V 4 bases, and 2 bases lay outside the gene matches. CDR1 and CDR2 (germline): SGHNT, YYREEE (reference sequence). CDR3 length equals 12 residues. The CDR3 loop reads CASSRGQGEAFF. The CDR3 DNA follows: TGTGCCAGCAGCCGGGGACAGGGTGAAGCTTTCTTT.

The chain carries TRBV6-1 and TRBJ2-7; D unresolved. In germline, CDR1 is MNHNS, CDR2 SASEGT. CDR3 size: 15 residues. Trimming removed 5 bases at V and 7 bases at J, with 21 bases between. CDR3 coding DNA: TGTGCCAGCAGTCGAGCGACGGGTAGCTCGCGAGAGCAGTACTTC. This encodes CASSRATGSSREQYF.

The chain recombines TRBV4-1 with TRBJ2-7; 8 bases match TRBD2. The CDR3 contains 16 residues. CDR1 and CDR2 (germline): MGHRA, YSYEKL. Unmatched junction bases numbered 11, after V lost 3 bases and J lost 4 bases. The CDR3: CASSQDGRDGRYEQYF. The CDR3, as DNA: TGCGCCAGCAGCCAGGACGGGAGGGACGGTCGGTACGAGCAGTACTTC.

The chain couples TRBV5-1 to TRBJ2-1; TRBD1 matches 9 bases. Per the germline V gene, CDR1 is SGHRS and CDR2 is YFSETQ. The ends lost 3 bases at V and 10 bases at J; junction bases unmatched: 8. This CDR3 comprises 14 residues. The DNA of the CDR3 is TGCGCCAGCAGCTGGGACAGGGTGGCACGGGAGCAGTTCTTC. It translates to CASSWDRVAREQFF.

V is TRBV5-6 and J is TRBJ1-6; D is perhaps TRBD1 (5 bases). Per the germline V gene, CDR1 is SGHDT and CDR2 is YYEEEE. The CDR3 loop spans 14 amino acids. V was trimmed by 1 base and J by 7 bases, leaving 9 bases between them. The DNA for the CDR3 is TGTGCCAGCAGCTTGCGGCAGGGCAATTCACCCCTCCACTTT. Translated: CASSLRQGNSPLHF.

The chain couples TRBV4-1 to TRBJ1-2; D might be TRBD1 (5 bases). The V end was cut by 1 base, the J end by 4 bases, with 7 bases between. This CDR3 region has 13 residues. Germline CDR1 and CDR2: MGHRA and YSYEKL. The CDR3 loop reads CASSQARAYGYTF. The CDR3 DNA reads TGCGCCAGCAGCCAAGCCAGGGCCTATGGCTACACCTTC.

The rearrangement uses TRBV16 and TRBJ1-5; no reliable D call. The CDR3 length is 15 residues. Germline CDR1 KGHSY, CDR2 FQNENV. Trimming cost V 0 bases and J 15 bases, with 21 bases left between them. The CDR3 is CASSQSGVMKLMRHF. CDR3 DNA: TGTGCCAGCAGCCAATCGGGAGTTATGAAACTTATGCGGCATTTT.

CDR3 in DNA: TGTGCCAGCAGTTTGGGCGCAGGGAGGTTGAGTGAGCAGTTCTTC. Translating it yields CASSLGAGRLSEQFF. V and J are TRBV2 and TRBJ2-1, with TRBD2 as a possible D gene (6 bases). V was trimmed by 5 bases and J by 9 bases, leaving 20 bases between them. The CDR3 totals 15 residues. Germline V gene data show CDR1 as SNHLY and CDR2 as FYNNEI.

This clone was picked up one time. The CDR3 loop is CASSRTKGGNQPQHF. The CDR3 DNA sequence: TGTGCCAGCAGCCGGACAAAGGGTGGCAATCAGCCCCAGCATTTT. The chain uses TRBV21-1 and TRBJ1-5; whether TRBD1, the table's D call, matches the DNA was not checked. TRBV21-1 is described as a pseudogene. CDR3 length: 15 amino acids.

This chain joins TRBV10-3 and TRBJ1-4; 7 bases agree with TRBD1. Germline trimming cut 4 bases from V and 8 bases from J; bases unmatched to any gene: 10. The CDR3 is 15 residues long. Germline loops: CDR1 ENHRY, CDR2 SYGVKD. CDR3: CAISADRALDEKLFF. CDR3 in DNA: TGTGCCATCAGTGCAGACAGGGCCTTAGACGAAAAACTGTTTTTT.

In its sample, this clone was seen a few times. The chain recombines TRBV4-2 with TRBJ2-1; 10 positions match TRBD2. The CDR3 length is 15 residues. Trimming cost V 0 bases and J 9 bases; bases outside gene matches: 5. In germline, CDR1 is LGHNA, CDR2 YNFKEQ. This chain's CDR3 is CASSQDSGGFSEQFF. The CDR3, as DNA: TGTGCCAGCAGCCAAGATAGCGGGGGGTTTTCTGAGCAGTTCTTC.